This T cell receptor (beta chain) comes out of a study of CD8+CD57+ T cells in acquired aplastic anemia. Study observations and caveats: Overlap between patients and controls comprised almost 30 CD8+ CDR3 sequences. Any difference that existed in CD8+ Simpson's diversity between patients and controls was not significant.

Genomic DNA acted as the template from which TCR beta VDJ combination and CDR3 sequence profiling were carried out. In TCRdb, the reads were re-called with MiXCR into one record per CDR3 protein. There are a few hundred thousand distinct CDR3 sequences in the sample; around 32% occur only once, and approximately 0.82% lies in the top ten. Trimming at V came to 5 bases and at J to 4 bases, leaving 9 bases not matched to a gene. Germline CDR1 SGHTA, CDR2 FQGTGA. This CDR3 has 16 amino acids. Turning to this clonotype: Its antigen is not identified.

Before being chosen for sequencing, patients had shown CD8+CD57+ cell expansion by flow cytometry. Patients were therapy-naive when their blood was sampled. The clonotype comes from a human donor with aplastic anemia. The sequenced sample consisted of sorted CD4+, CD8+, or CD8+CD57+ T cells (not recorded which) from PBMCs. This sequence joins TRBV7-3 and TRBJ2-1; TRBD2 matches 9 bases. In nucleotides, the CDR3 is TGTGCCAGCAGCACTTCCGGGACTAGCCGTTACAATGAGCAGTTCTTC. Amino acids: CASSTSGTSRYNEQFF.